A selection of T cell receptor beta chains follows, all from one sample in a study of blood T cell repertoires in COVID-19. Assay: immunoSEQ multiplex PCR; the TCRdb copy retains only in-frame clones and omits some. This table has 250,000 or so clones, about 89% appearing once. The sample taken for sequencing was PBMCs or T cells enriched from blood (not recorded which). These receptors were obtained from a young woman who had recovered from COVID-19. Both conserved end residues are part of each CDR3. The order of the fields is CDR3 length, V gene, clone size, J gene, D gene, CDR3 DNA, CDR3 protein. A D gene is named only where the DNA matches it firmly. Size is omitted from some rows. Given values are once, few, many or a class for expanded clones.

CDR3 length: 15; V gene: TRBV4-2; clone size: .; J gene: TRBJ2-7; D gene: .; CDR3 DNA: TGTGCCAGCAGCCAAGACCGCACTACCCCATACGAGCAGTACTTC; CDR3 protein: CASSQDRTTPYEQYF
CDR3 length: 13; V gene: TRBV28; clone size: .; J gene: TRBJ1-2; D gene: .; CDR3 DNA: TGTGCCAGCAGGGTAGGGGCCGGCGGCGGCTACACCTTC; CDR3 protein: CASRVGAGGGYTF
CDR3 length: 13; V gene: TRBV6-5; clone size: .; J gene: TRBJ2-2; D gene: .; CDR3 DNA: TGTGCCAGCATCCTCCGGAGGACCGGGGAGCTGTTTTTT; CDR3 protein: CASILRRTGELFF
CDR3 length: 14; V gene: TRBV3-1/TRBV3-2; clone size: few; J gene: TRBJ2-2; D gene: TRBD1; CDR3 DNA: TGTGCCAGCAGCCGGGACAGGGCCACCGGGGAGCTGTTTTTT; CDR3 protein: CASSRDRATGELFF
CDR3 length: 15; V gene: TRBV13; clone size: .; J gene: TRBJ1-4; D gene: TRBD1; CDR3 DNA: TGTGCCAGCAGCCAACAGGGGAGGTCGGGTGAAAAACTGTTTTTT; CDR3 protein: CASSQQGRSGEKLFF
CDR3 length: 14; V gene: TRBV10-2; clone size: .; J gene: TRBJ1-1; D gene: TRBD1; CDR3 DNA: TGCGCCAGCCGACAACAGGGGGGGAACACTGAAGCTTTCTTT; CDR3 protein: CASRQQGGNTEAFF
CDR3 length: 13; V gene: TRBV27; clone size: .; J gene: TRBJ2-2; D gene: TRBD2; CDR3 DNA: TGTGCCAGCAGGCTAGCGGGAGCCGGGGAGCTGTTTTTT; CDR3 protein: CASRLAGAGELFF
CDR3 length: 13; V gene: TRBV6-1; clone size: .; J gene: TRBJ1-4; D gene: .; CDR3 DNA: TGTGCCAGCAGTGAAGGGGGCGATGAAAAACTGTTTTTT; CDR3 protein: CASSEGGDEKLFF
CDR3 length: 11; V gene: TRBV7-6; clone size: .; J gene: TRBJ2-1; D gene: TRBD1; CDR3 DNA: TGTGCCAGCAGGAGCCGGGACAGGGGGCTCTTC; CDR3 protein: CASRSRDRGLF
CDR3 length: 14; V gene: TRBV6-7; clone size: few; J gene: TRBJ1-3; D gene: .; CDR3 DNA: TGTGCCAGCAGTTACTCCTGCTCTGGAAACACCATATATTTT; CDR3 protein: CASSYSCSGNTIYF
CDR3 length: 14; V gene: TRBV27; clone size: .; J gene: TRBJ1-5; D gene: .; CDR3 DNA: TGTGCCAGCAGGCCAGGACAGAGCAATCAGCCCCAGCATTTT; CDR3 protein: CASRPGQSNQPQHF
CDR3 length: 15; V gene: TRBV5-1; clone size: .; J gene: TRBJ2-3; D gene: TRBD2; CDR3 DNA: TGCGCCAGCAGCTTGGAGCGGGGGAGCACAGATACGCAGTATTTT; CDR3 protein: CASSLERGSTDTQYF
CDR3 length: 12; V gene: TRBV5-4; clone size: .; J gene: TRBJ2-7; D gene: .; CDR3 DNA: TGTGCCAGCAGCTTGGGAGTCTACGAGCAGTACTTC; CDR3 protein: CASSLGVYEQYF
CDR3 length: 15; V gene: TRBV18; clone size: .; J gene: TRBJ2-7; D gene: TRBD1; CDR3 DNA: TGTGCCAGCTCACTCCGGGACAGGGGGATGGACGAGCAGTACTTC; CDR3 protein: CASSLRDRGMDEQYF
CDR3 length: 15; V gene: TRBV24-1; clone size: .; J gene: TRBJ1-4; D gene: TRBD1; CDR3 DNA: TGTGCCACCAGTGATGTCGGACAGGGGTATGAAAAACTGTTTTTT; CDR3 protein: CATSDVGQGYEKLFF
CDR3 length: 13; V gene: TRBV9; clone size: .; J gene: TRBJ1-5; D gene: TRBD1; CDR3 DNA: TGTGCCAGCAGCGTAACAGGGGATCAGCCCCAGCATTTT; CDR3 protein: CASSVTGDQPQHF
CDR3 length: 16; V gene: TRBV5-1; clone size: .; J gene: TRBJ1-1; D gene: TRBD1; CDR3 DNA: TGCGCCAGCAGCTTGGCGGGACAGGGGGCGGGCACTGAAGCTTTCTTT; CDR3 protein: CASSLAGQGAGTEAFF
CDR3 length: 11; V gene: TRBV5-6; clone size: .; J gene: TRBJ2-7; D gene: .; CDR3 DNA: TGTGCCAGCAGCCAGGGGTACGAGCAGTACTTC; CDR3 protein: CASSQGYEQYF
CDR3 length: 15; V gene: TRBV28; clone size: .; J gene: TRBJ2-2; D gene: .; CDR3 DNA: TGTGCCAGCAGTTACCAGGGATCGGACACCGGGGAGCTGTTTTTT; CDR3 protein: CASSYQGSDTGELFF
CDR3 length: 11; V gene: TRBV30; clone size: .; J gene: TRBJ1-2; D gene: .; CDR3 DNA: TGTGCCCTAGAAGCAGGGGATGGCTACACCTTC; CDR3 protein: CALEAGDGYTF
CDR3 length: 15; V gene: TRBV3-1/TRBV3-2; clone size: .; J gene: TRBJ1-4; D gene: .; CDR3 DNA: TGTGCCAGCAGACTAACGGACGGGAGTAATGAAAAACTGTTTTTT; CDR3 protein: CASRLTDGSNEKLFF
CDR3 length: 14; V gene: TRBV7-9; clone size: .; J gene: TRBJ2-1; D gene: .; CDR3 DNA: TGTGCCAGCAGCCGCCTGTCCTTCCCGGGGGAGCAGTTCTTC; CDR3 protein: CASSRLSFPGEQFF
CDR3 length: 15; V gene: TRBV25-1; clone size: .; J gene: TRBJ1-4; D gene: .; CDR3 DNA: TGTGCCAGCAGTGAAAAGGGACAAAGTAGAGAAAAACTGTTTTTT; CDR3 protein: CASSEKGQSREKLFF
CDR3 length: 15; V gene: TRBV5-1; clone size: .; J gene: TRBJ2-1; D gene: TRBD2; CDR3 DNA: TGCGCCAGCAGCGTGACTAGCGGGGTGTACAATGAGCAGTTCTTC; CDR3 protein: CASSVTSGVYNEQFF
CDR3 length: 15; V gene: TRBV29-1; clone size: .; J gene: TRBJ1-1; D gene: .; CDR3 DNA: TGCAGCGTCGAACCGCGCATCCAAGTCAACACTGAAGCTTTCTTT; CDR3 protein: CSVEPRIQVNTEAFF
CDR3 length: 18; V gene: TRBV19; clone size: .; J gene: TRBJ2-5; D gene: TRBD2; CDR3 DNA: TGTGCCAGTAGTAAAAGACTAGCGGGGGGGCCTGTCCAAGAGACCCAGTACTTC; CDR3 protein: CASSKRLAGGPVQETQYF
CDR3 length: 15; V gene: TRBV5-6; clone size: .; J gene: TRBJ2-1; D gene: TRBD2; CDR3 DNA: TGTGCCAGCAGCTTCCTAGCGGCCTCCTACAATGAGCAGTTCTTC; CDR3 protein: CASSFLAASYNEQFF
CDR3 length: 13; V gene: TRBV12-3/TRBV12-4; clone size: once; J gene: TRBJ1-4; D gene: .; CDR3 DNA: TGTGCCAGCAATGGCCCCTTCGGGGAAAAACTGTTTTTT; CDR3 protein: CASNGPFGEKLFF
CDR3 length: 14; V gene: TRBV18; clone size: .; J gene: TRBJ2-2; D gene: .; CDR3 DNA: TGTGCCAGCTCACCAAGGGGGATCCCCGGGGAGCTGTTTTTT; CDR3 protein: CASSPRGIPGELFF
CDR3 length: 14; V gene: TRBV15; clone size: .; J gene: TRBJ2-1; D gene: .; CDR3 DNA: TGTGCCACCAGCCCCTCCCCCGCCTACAATGAGCAGTTCTTC; CDR3 protein: CATSPSPAYNEQFF
CDR3 length: 15; V gene: TRBV28; clone size: .; J gene: TRBJ1-4; D gene: .; CDR3 DNA: TGTGCCAGCAGTTTAGCCCAGGGTTCTAATGAAAAACTGTTTTTT; CDR3 protein: CASSLAQGSNEKLFF
CDR3 length: 13; V gene: TRBV6-5; clone size: .; J gene: TRBJ1-2; D gene: .; CDR3 DNA: TGTGCCAGCAGTCTTAGGGGCTACTATGGCTACACCTTC; CDR3 protein: CASSLRGYYGYTF